The 20 T cell receptor beta chains reported below all come from one sample, sequenced in a study of neoadjuvant anti-PD-1 for oral cavity cancer. Measured with immunoSEQ multiplex PCR; TCRdb has only the in-frame clones, and not every one. The sample contains about 72,000 clones, around 83% of which appear only once. Time point in this sample: after neoadjuvant nivolumab, at surgical resection. Sequenced here: PBMCs, sampled after nivolumab (anti-PD-1) treatment. The receptors shown here come from a person between 40 and 85 years old with oral cavity squamous cell carcinoma.

The genes are TRBV4-1 and TRBJ2-7, with 9 positions matching TRBD2. The CDR3 consists of 13 residues. Trimming took 4 bases from V and 9 from J; bases not matched to a gene: 7. Germline V CDR1 and CDR2: MGHRA, YSYEKL. CDR3 sequence reads: CASSLEREAGQYF. DNA of the CDR3: TGCGCCAGCAGCCTTGAGCGGGAGGCTGGGCAGTACTTC.

The genes are TRBV5-8 and TRBJ2-1; TRBD1 or TRBD2 may be the D gene (5 bases each). CDR1 SGHTS and CDR2 YDEGEE come from the germline V gene. This CDR3 is 11 amino acids long. V was pared by 3 bases and J by 7 bases, with 5 bases between. DNA of the CDR3: TGTGCCAGCAGCTGGGGGAATGAGCAGTTCTTC. It yields the protein CASSWGNEQFF.

The chain recombines TRBV30 with TRBJ2-1; TRBD2 is a possible D gene (6 bases). V lost 0 bases and J 1 base, leaving 10 bases between the germline ends. The CDR3 is made up of 15 amino acids. CDR1 and CDR2 from the germline V gene are GTSNPN and SVGIG (reference sequence). This CDR3 reads CAWSVSGPSYNEQFF. The CDR3 bases are TGTGCCTGGAGTGTAAGCGGGCCTTCCTACAATGAGCAGTTCTTC.

The genes are TRBV29-1 and TRBJ2-5, with 13 bases lining up with TRBD2. The germline V gene encodes CDR1 SQVTM and CDR2 ANQGSEA. This CDR3 is 15 amino acids long. J was trimmed by 1 base and V by 7 bases; bases with no gene match: 6. CDR3 residues: CSAQTSGRPQETQYF. CDR3 coding DNA: TGCAGCGCCCAGACTAGCGGGAGGCCCCAAGAGACCCAGTACTTC.

The J gene is TRBJ2-2, the V gene TRBV11-2; 9 bases map to TRBD1. Germline trimming cut 4 bases from V and 3 bases from J; bases unmatched to any gene: 3. Germline V gives CDR1 SGHAT, CDR2 FQNNGV. The CDR3 sequence is 15 residues long. The DNA of the CDR3 is TGTGCCAGCAGCTCACAGGGGGCGTACACCGGGGAGCTGTTTTTT. It is translated as CASSSQGAYTGELFF.

V is TRBV25-1 and J is TRBJ1-1, with D maybe TRBD1 (5 bases). The germline CDR1 and CDR2 sequences are MGHDK and SYGVNS. The V gene lost 7 bases and the J gene lost 7 bases, with 10 bases spanning the gap. This CDR3 contains 11 residues. CDR3 DNA: TGTGCCAGCACAATAAGGGGTGAAGCTTTCTTT. This sequence encodes CASTIRGEAFF.

This clone showed up just once. This chain connects TRBV30 to TRBJ1-5; 7 nucleotides align to TRBD1. The J segment lost 4 bases and the V segment lost 0 bases, leaving 9 bases of the junction unmatched. Germline V gene sequence: CDR1 GTSNPN, CDR2 SVGIG (reference sequence). This CDR3 has 16 residues. In DNA form, the CDR3 reads TGTGCCTGGAGTGTTCCCCGGGACAGCATAAATCAGCCCCAGCATTTT. It translates to CAWSVPRDSINQPQHF.

This chain links TRBV19 with TRBJ1-1; TRBD1 matches 10 bases. Germline CDR1 reads LNHDA; CDR2 reads SQIVND (reference sequence). The junction had 6 bases not matched to a gene; V was cut back by 3 bases and J by 11 bases. This CDR3 has 13 amino acids. The CDR3 nucleotides read TGTGCCAGTAGTATGGGACAGGGGCTGACGGCTTTCTTT. Its translation is CASSMGQGLTAFF.

The chain combines TRBV10-2 with TRBJ1-3, with D unclear. The germline gives CDR1 WSHSY, CDR2 SAAADI. CDR3 length: 16 residues. The V gene lost 0 bases and the J gene lost 0 bases, with 9 bases spanning the gap. The CDR3 here is CASSESWTLSGNTIYF. The DNA for the CDR3 is TGCGCCAGCAGTGAGTCGTGGACCCTCTCTGGAAACACCATATATTTT.

This clone was detected only once. The chain combines TRBV10-3 with TRBJ2-3; no definite D call. The CDR3 spans 11 residues. Trimming took off 6 bases at V and 6 bases at J, with 7 bases between the two ends. The germline V gene encodes CDR1 ENHRY and CDR2 SYGVKD. The CDR3 coding sequence is TGTGCCATCAGAAGGTCGGATACGCAGTATTTT. Protein product: CAIRRSDTQYF.

This rearrangement joins TRBV30 to TRBJ1-5; D is possibly TRBD1 (6 bases). Germline V lookup: CDR1 GTSNPN, CDR2 SVGIG (reference sequence). The CDR3 is made up of 13 amino acids. V was cut by 1 base and J by 3 bases, with 7 bases left in between. CDR3 sequence reads: CAWSGGLNQPQHF. CDR3 coding DNA: TGTGCCTGGAGTGGGGGGCTCAATCAGCCCCAGCATTTT. The whole variable domain, remainder taken from reference TRBV30 and TRBJ1-5, is SQTIHQWPATLVQPVGSPLSLECTVEGTSNPNLYWYRQAAGRGLQLLFYSVGIGQISSEVPQNLSASRPQDRQFILSSKKLLLSDSGFYLCAWSGGLNQPQHFGDGTRLSIL.

This clone has a handful of counts. The chain is built from TRBV29-1 and TRBJ2-1; D call uncertain. V was cut by 4 bases and J by 5 bases, with 12 bases left in between. This CDR3 contains 13 residues. Germline CDR1 reads SQVTM; CDR2 reads ANQGSEA. CDR3 nucleotides: TGCAGCGTTGTAGGACGGGCTGACAATGAGCAGTTCTTC. Amino acids: CSVVGRADNEQFF.

The rearrangement joins TRBV28 to TRBJ1-1; 8 bases fit TRBD1. With V trimmed by 6 bases and J by 1 base, 7 bases remained unmatched. Germline V CDR1 and CDR2: MDHEN, SYDVKM. CDR3 length equals 15 residues. The CDR3 region is CASRTGQGGNTEAFF. CDR3 sequence (DNA): TGTGCCAGCAGGACCGGACAGGGTGGGAACACTGAAGCTTTCTTT.

The chain employs TRBV5-1 and TRBJ1-2; 10 bases map to TRBD1. CDR1 SGHRS and CDR2 YFSETQ come from the germline V gene. CDR3 length: 16 residues. V shed 0 bases, J shed 3 bases, and the junction held 5 bases outside the gene matches. The CDR3 DNA reads TGCGCCAGCAGCTTGGGACAGGGGGCAGGTGACTATGGCTACACCTTC. It translates to CASSLGQGAGDYGYTF.

This clone occurred a few times. The chain is built from TRBV4-1 and TRBJ1-5; D is uncertain. The CDR3 extends over 12 amino acids. Per the germline V gene, CDR1 is MGHRA and CDR2 is YSYEKL. Trimming shortened V by 4 bases and J by 4 bases, and 5 bases separated the two germline ends. For the CDR3, the DNA is TGCGCCAGCAGCCGCCTAAATCAGCCCCAGCATTTT. It codes for CASSRLNQPQHF.

The table lists this clone with a few counts. The chain links TRBV11-2 to TRBJ2-7; 9 nucleotides align to TRBD1. The CDR3 is 12 amino acids. V trimming: 1 base; J trimming: 12 bases; junction bases outside the gene matches: 4. The germline V gene has CDR1 SGHAT and CDR2 FQNNGV. For the CDR3, the DNA is TGTGCCAGCAGCTTAGCAAACAGGGGGCTGTACTTC. This codes for CASSLANRGLYF.

In this sample, this clone turned up once. The V call is TRBV6-5, the J call TRBJ2-7; D unclear. Germline CDR1 reads MNHEY; CDR2 reads SVGAGI. The V end was cut by 6 bases, the J end by 5 bases, with 11 bases between. The CDR3 is made up of 12 amino acids. CDR3 sequence (DNA): TGTGCCAGCAGCCCTTGGCATCACGAGCAGTACTTC. It is translated as CASSPWHHEQYF.

The rearrangement joins TRBV29-1 to TRBJ1-1, with D tentatively TRBD1 (6 bases). Trimming left V 7 bases short and J 5 bases short, with 20 bases between. Germline CDR1 SQVTM, CDR2 ANQGSEA. The CDR3 consists of 14 residues. As DNA, the CDR3 is TGCAGCGAACGCAGGGAGGGGGGTTTTACTGAAGCTTTCTTT. Protein: CSERREGGFTEAFF. Complete variable domain (other parts from reference TRBV29-1 and TRBJ1-1): SAVISQKPSRDICQRGTSLTIQCQVDSQVTMMFWYRQQPGQSLTLIATANQGSEATYESGFVIDKFPISRPNLTFSTLTVSNMSPEDSSIYLCSERREGGFTEAFFGQGTRLTVV.

CDR3 coding DNA: TGTGCCTGGAGGGGCGCCTCCGACTATAATGAAAAACTGTTTTTT. The encoded protein is CAWRGASDYNEKLFF. This chain connects TRBV30 to TRBJ1-4; D is unresolved. Germline assignment: CDR1 GTSNPN and CDR2 SVGIG (reference sequence). With 3 bases removed from V and 4 bases from J, the gap between germline ends came to 15 bases. This CDR3 is 15 amino acids long. Combining the CDR3 with reference TRBV30 and TRBJ1-4 gives the whole variable domain SQTIHQWPATLVQPVGSPLSLECTVEGTSNPNLYWYRQAAGRGLQLLFYSVGIGQISSEVPQNLSASRPQDRQFILSSKKLLLSDSGFYLCAWRGASDYNEKLFFGSGTQLSVL.

The chain recombines TRBV2 with TRBJ2-1, with 8 bases aligning to TRBD2. This CDR3 comprises 14 residues. CDR1 is SNHLY, CDR2 FYNNEI, per germline. The V segment lost 5 bases and the J segment 4 bases; nucleotides outside the gene matches: 4. CDR3 sequence: CASSPGLVYNEQFF. The DNA for the CDR3 is TGTGCCAGCAGTCCGGGACTAGTATACAATGAGCAGTTCTTC.